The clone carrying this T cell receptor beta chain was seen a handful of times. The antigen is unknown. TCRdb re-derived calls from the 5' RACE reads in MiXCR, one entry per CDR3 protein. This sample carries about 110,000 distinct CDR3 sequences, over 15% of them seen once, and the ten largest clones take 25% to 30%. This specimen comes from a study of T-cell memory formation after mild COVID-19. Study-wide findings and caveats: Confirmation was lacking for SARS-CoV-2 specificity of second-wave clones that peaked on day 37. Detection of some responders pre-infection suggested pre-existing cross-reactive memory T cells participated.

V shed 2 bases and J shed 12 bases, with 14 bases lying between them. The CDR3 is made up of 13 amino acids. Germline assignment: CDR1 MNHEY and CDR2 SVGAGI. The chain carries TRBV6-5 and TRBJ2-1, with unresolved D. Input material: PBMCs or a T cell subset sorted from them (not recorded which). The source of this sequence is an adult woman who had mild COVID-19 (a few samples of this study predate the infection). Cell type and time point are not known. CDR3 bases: TGTGCCAGCAGTTACCACACTTCTTCGGGGCAGTTCTTC. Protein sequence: CASSYHTSSGQFF.